These 30 T cell receptor beta chains share one sample of origin, sequenced in a study of shared clonotypes between healthy human individuals. Repertoires were generated with immunoSEQ multiplex PCR, while TCRdb's copy carries only in-frame clones and drops some. Among around 990,000 clones, approximately 75% were seen once, and the ten largest hold over 0.8%. The material sequenced was memory CD4+ T cells from PBMCs. Subset denoted: CD45RA-negative fraction. These receptors all stem from a young man in good health. Some clones in this sample may be carry-over from other donors' samples.

The chain has TRBV6-5 and TRBJ2-3; possibly TRBD2 for D (5 bases). V lost 6 bases and J lost 4, with 8 bases in between. The length of the CDR3 is 12 residues. Germline V CDR1 and CDR2: MNHEY, SVGAGI. The CDR3 nucleotides read TGTGCCAGCAGAGAGGGCCCAGATACGCAGTATTTT. Its translation is CASREGPDTQYF.

The V and J genes are TRBV6-6 and TRBJ2-3; D is uncertain. V lost 0 bases to trimming and J lost 2 bases, with 6 bases between them. The V gene's germline CDR1 is MNHNY and CDR2 SVGAGI (reference sequence). The CDR3 has 14 residues. CDR3 DNA sequence: TGTGCCAGCAGTTACTCGGGGTTCACAGATACGCAGTATTTT. Its translation: CASSYSGFTDTQYF.

The genes are TRBV9 and TRBJ2-5; the D gene is possibly TRBD1 (5 bases). CDR3 size: 15 residues. V shed 5 bases and J shed 0 bases, with 14 bases lying between them. The germline V gene has CDR1 SGDLS and CDR2 YYNGEE. In DNA, the CDR3 is TGTGCCAGCAGTCTTCGCCCACAGGACCAAGAGACCCAGTACTTC. Translation: CASSLRPQDQETQYF.

The CDR3 sequence is CASSLALGLNTEAFF. The CDR3 DNA sequence: TGCGCCAGCAGCTTGGCTCTTGGGCTGAACACTGAAGCTTTCTTT. The chain employs TRBV5-1 and TRBJ1-1; D unclear. The germline V gene has CDR1 SGHRS and CDR2 YFSETQ. This CDR3 spans 15 amino acids. With 0 bases removed from V and 0 bases from J, the gap between germline ends came to 9 bases.

This clone was found a few times. The rearrangement joins TRBV27 to TRBJ1-5, with D tentatively TRBD1 (6 bases). CDR3 length: 16 amino acids. Germline V gene data show CDR1 as MNHEY and CDR2 as SMNVEV (reference sequence). Trimming cost V 4 bases and J 9 bases, with 22 bases left between them. The CDR3 bases are TGTGCCAGCAGTTCCCGGGAAGGGGGGCAAGCGGGGCCCCAGCATTTT. This gives the protein CASSSREGGQAGPQHF.

The chain is built from TRBV2 and TRBJ1-2; maybe TRBD1 (5 bases). Trimming removed 8 bases at V and 2 bases at J, with 9 bases between. Per germline, CDR1 SNHLY and CDR2 FYNNEI. CDR3 length equals 12 residues. This CDR3 reads CASEDRNYGYTF. CDR3 bases: TGTGCCAGCGAAGACAGAAACTATGGCTACACCTTC.

About this clone: Within the sample, other DNA sequences also encode this same CDR3. The chain joins TRBV30 to TRBJ1-3; D gene unclear. V lost 1 base and J 1 base, leaving 5 bases between the germline ends. This CDR3 comprises 13 residues. Germline CDR1 reads GTSNPN; CDR2 reads SVGIG (reference sequence). The DNA of the CDR3 is TGTGCCTGGAGTGGAGGATCTGGAAACACCATATATTTT. Its protein is CAWSGGSGNTIYF.

The CDR3 region is CAWSVGTTTDTQYF. DNA of the CDR3: TGTGCCTGGAGTGTAGGGACTACCACAGATACGCAGTATTTT. The chain combines TRBV30 with TRBJ2-3; 7 bases agree with TRBD2. The CDR3 runs to 14 residues. Germline V lookup: CDR1 GTSNPN, CDR2 SVGIG (reference sequence). V lost 0 bases, J lost 2 bases, and 2 bases stayed unmatched.

The chain employs TRBV6-5 and TRBJ2-7; 8 bases agree with TRBD1. Trimming removed 6 bases from V and 2 bases from J; junction bases left unmatched: 9. The CDR3 runs to 15 residues. Germline values: CDR1 MNHEY, CDR2 SVGAGI. CDR3 residues: CASRAARDRTYEQYF. The CDR3 nucleotides are TGTGCCAGCAGGGCAGCACGGGACAGGACCTACGAGCAGTACTTC.

The J gene is TRBJ2-3, the V gene TRBV9; no clear D gene. The length of the CDR3 is 12 residues. The germline gives CDR1 SGDLS, CDR2 YYNGEE. V was trimmed by 4 bases and J by 7 bases, leaving 10 bases between them. As DNA, the CDR3 is TGTGCCAGCAGCTCCCTTCCCTATACGCAGTATTTT. Translation: CASSSLPYTQYF. The full variable domain, with the rest looked up from reference TRBV9 and TRBJ2-3, is DSGVTQTPKHLITATGQRVTLRCSPRSGDLSVYWYQQSLDQGLQFLIQYYNGEERAKGNILERFSAQQFPDLHSELNLSSLELGDSALYFCASSSLPYTQYFGPGTRLTVL.

V gene TRBV5-1 combines with J gene TRBJ2-7; 11 nucleotides match TRBD1. This CDR3 is 15 amino acids long. The V gene end was trimmed by 0 bases and the J gene end by 9 bases; junction bases not matched to a gene: 8. Germline values: CDR1 SGHRS, CDR2 YFSETQ. CDR3 DNA: TGCGCCAGCAGCTTGGACCCCGGACAGGGGGCCTGGCAGTACTTC. Translating it yields CASSLDPGQGAWQYF.

This clone was observed a handful of times. V is TRBV27 and J is TRBJ2-1, with TRBD2 matching 9 bases. CDR1 and CDR2 (germline): MNHEY, SMNVEV (reference sequence). The CDR3 length is 14 residues. Unmatched junction bases numbered 7, after V lost 6 bases and J lost 7 bases. CDR3 residues: CASSKAGGSNEQFF. CDR3 bases: TGTGCCAGCAGCAAGGCGGGAGGGAGTAATGAGCAGTTCTTC.

Here the CDR3 DNA reads TGTGCCACCCTTAACGGCGTCGGAGCTTTCTTT. Translation gives CATLNGVGAFF. The chain recombines TRBV6-1 with TRBJ1-1; D remains unclear. In germline, CDR1 is MNHNS, CDR2 SASEGT. V lost 10 bases, J lost 10 bases, and 16 bases lay in between. The CDR3 loop spans 11 amino acids.

The genes are TRBV21-1 and TRBJ2-7; the DNA was not compared with TRBD1, the D call given in the table. TRBV21-1 is assigned pseudogene status. The CDR3 totals 16 residues. CDR3 residues: CASSKKTGANSYEQYF. The CDR3 nucleotides read TGTGCCAGCAGCAAAAAGACAGGGGCTAACTCCTACGAGCAGTACTTC.

This sequence joins TRBV2 and TRBJ1-2; D not resolved. CDR1 is SNHLY and CDR2 is FYNNEI in the germline V gene. The CDR3 is 11 residues long. The V gene lost 6 bases and the J gene lost 7 bases, with 9 bases spanning the gap. As DNA, the CDR3 is TGTGCCAGCAGGGGTGTGGGTGGCTACACCTTC. Protein: CASRGVGGYTF.

This clone was counted between two and nine times. This chain uses TRBV5-5 with TRBJ2-1; D is possibly TRBD2 (7 bases). The CDR3 is 14 residues long. The ends were cut back, 0 bases at V and 13 bases at J, with 17 bases in the middle. The germline V gene encodes CDR1 SGHKS and CDR2 YYEKEE (reference sequence). DNA of the CDR3: TGTGCCAGCAGCTTGGAGACCTGGGAGGGGGAACAGTTCTTC. It codes for CASSLETWEGEQFF.

Points on this clone: Different DNA sequences within this sample yield the same CDR3. The rearrangement uses TRBV28 and TRBJ1-2; D call uncertain. This CDR3 is built from 12 residues. V was trimmed by 1 base and J by 7 bases, leaving 7 bases between them. Germline CDR1 and CDR2: MDHEN and SYDVKM. The CDR3 spells CASSLSARGYTF. In DNA form, the CDR3 reads TGTGCCAGCAGTTTATCGGCACGTGGCTACACCTTC.

This chain links TRBV7-2 with TRBJ2-7; the D is unclear. Trimming removed 8 bases from V and 2 bases from J, with 10 bases in between. CDR3 length equals 12 residues. Germline V lookup: CDR1 SGHTA, CDR2 FQGNSA. The CDR3 nucleotides are TGTGCCAGCGGCAGGATCCCCTACGAGCAGTACTTC. Its protein is CASGRIPYEQYF.

V and J are TRBV6-4 and TRBJ2-3, with 7 positions matching TRBD1. The CDR3 consists of 15 residues. The germline CDR1 and CDR2 sequences are MRHNA and SNTAGT. Trimming removed 4 bases from V and 5 bases from J; junction bases left unmatched: 9. CDR3 region: CASSVQGVLGDTQYF. The CDR3 DNA reads as TGTGCCAGCAGTGTCCAGGGGGTATTAGGAGATACGCAGTATTTT.

V is TRBV15 and J is TRBJ2-2; the D gene is possibly TRBD1 (6 bases). This CDR3 is built from 14 residues. Trimming removed 1 base at V and 5 bases at J, with 8 bases between. Germline lookup yields CDR1 LNHNV and CDR2 YYDKDF (reference sequence). CDR3 bases: TGTGCCACCAGCAGAGGCCAGGGGACCGGGGAGCTGTTTTTT. Its protein is CATSRGQGTGELFF.

This clone was recorded only once. This chain uses TRBV5-8 with TRBJ2-3; D uncertain. The CDR3 sequence is 15 residues long. V lost 0 bases to trimming and J lost 1 base, with 9 bases between them. The V gene's germline CDR1 is SGHTS and CDR2 YDEGEE. Here the CDR3 DNA reads TGTGCCAGCAGCTTGGCCGGGCGTGGCACAGATACGCAGTATTTT. Protein: CASSLAGRGTDTQYF.

The CDR3 loop is CASRPDSPGDYEQYF. Written as DNA, the CDR3 is TGTGCCAGCAGACCCGACAGCCCAGGGGACTACGAGCAGTACTTC. This rearrangement joins TRBV7-9 to TRBJ2-7, with D possibly being TRBD1 (6 bases). The V gene's germline CDR1 is SEHNR and CDR2 FQNEAQ (reference sequence). Trimming removed 6 bases from V and 3 bases from J, with 18 bases in between. The CDR3 is 15 amino acids.

V is TRBV11-3 and J is TRBJ2-2, with D perhaps given as TRBD1 or TRBD2 (5 bases each). The germline gives CDR1 SGHNT, CDR2 YENEEA. V dropped 5 bases and J dropped 5 bases, with 15 bases sitting between them. CDR3 length: 15 amino acids. The CDR3: CASSPRDPGTGELFF. CDR3 coding DNA: TGTGCCAGCAGCCCCAGGGACCCTGGGACCGGGGAGCTGTTTTTT.

This clone was recorded only once. V usage is TRBV19 and J usage is TRBJ1-5; maybe TRBD1 (5 bases). V shed 4 bases and J shed 0 bases, with 13 bases lying between them. This CDR3 is built from 16 residues. The germline V gene encodes CDR1 LNHDA and CDR2 SQIVND (reference sequence). In DNA, the CDR3 is TGTGCCAGTAGTACCCCCGGGGCCCCTAGCAATCAGCCCCAGCATTTT. It translates to CASSTPGAPSNQPQHF.

This clone was picked up a small number of times. The chain links TRBV10-3 to TRBJ1-4, with 7 bases identical to TRBD1. CDR1 ENHRY and CDR2 SYGVKD come from the germline V gene. J lost 10 bases, V lost 2 bases, and 4 bases had no gene match. The CDR3 extends over 13 amino acids. CDR3 protein: CAISEVQGRKLFF. CDR3 bases: TGTGCCATCAGTGAGGTACAGGGGAGAAAACTGTTTTTT.

The chain is built from TRBV4-1 and TRBJ1-1; no clear D. The V gene's germline CDR1 is MGHRA and CDR2 YSYEKL. The CDR3 totals 13 residues. The V end was cut by 1 base, the J end by 4 bases, with 7 bases between. CDR3 in amino acids: CASSQATGTEAFF. CDR3 sequence (DNA): TGCGCCAGCAGCCAAGCTACGGGCACTGAAGCTTTCTTT.

The V and J genes are TRBV30 and TRBJ1-5; D unresolved. Trimming took 0 bases from V and 7 from J, leaving 10 bases between them. The CDR3 covers 13 residues. The germline V gene has CDR1 GTSNPN and CDR2 SVGIG (reference sequence). This CDR3 reads CAWSVRAAQPQHF. The CDR3 DNA is TGTGCCTGGAGTGTAAGGGCAGCCCAGCCCCAGCATTTT.

The genes are TRBV14 and TRBJ2-5, with 10 nucleotides matching TRBD2. The CDR3 runs to 15 residues. The germline V gene has CDR1 SGHDN and CDR2 FVKESK. With V trimmed by 6 bases and J by 4 bases, 8 bases remained unmatched. The CDR3 DNA reads TGTGCCAGCAGTCCCCTAGCGGGAGTGCGAGAGACCCAGTACTTC. Protein: CASSPLAGVRETQYF. Full variable domain (rest looked up from reference TRBV14 and TRBJ2-5): EAGVTQFPSHSVIEKGQTVTLRCDPISGHDNLYWYRRVMGKEIKFLLHFVKESKQDESGMPNNRFLAERTGGTYSTLKVQPAELEDSGVYFCASSPLAGVRETQYFGPGTRLLVL.

This chain connects TRBV5-4 to TRBJ2-7; the match to TRBD2 covers 7 bases. This CDR3 spans 13 amino acids. CDR1 SGHNT and CDR2 YYREEE come from the germline V gene (reference sequence). V shed 3 bases, J shed 6 bases, and the junction held 6 bases outside the gene matches. DNA for the CDR3: TGTGCCAGCAGCTCGAACTGGGAGGGCGAGCAGTACTTC. Protein sequence: CASSSNWEGEQYF.

The rearrangement uses TRBV5-5 and TRBJ2-6; D tentatively fits TRBD1 or TRBD2 (5 bases each). The length of the CDR3 is 15 residues. V was clipped by 0 bases and J by 6 bases, with 10 bases between them. Germline lookup yields CDR1 SGHKS and CDR2 YYEKEE (reference sequence). CDR3 DNA sequence: TGTGCCAGCAGCTTGGCCGGGGCTTTGGCCAACGTCCTGACTTTC. The encoded protein is CASSLAGALANVLTF.